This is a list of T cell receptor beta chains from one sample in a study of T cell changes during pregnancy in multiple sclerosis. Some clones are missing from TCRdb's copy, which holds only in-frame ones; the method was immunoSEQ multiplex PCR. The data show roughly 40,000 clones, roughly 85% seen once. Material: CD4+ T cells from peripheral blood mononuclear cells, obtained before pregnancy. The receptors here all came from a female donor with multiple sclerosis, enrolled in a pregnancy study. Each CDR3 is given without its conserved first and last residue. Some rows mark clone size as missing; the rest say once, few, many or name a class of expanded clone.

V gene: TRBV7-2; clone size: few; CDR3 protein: ASSLAAGGDYGYT
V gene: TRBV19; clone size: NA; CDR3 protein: ASTRRGVTEAF
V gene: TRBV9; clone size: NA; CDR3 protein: ASSVAQEKTYEQY
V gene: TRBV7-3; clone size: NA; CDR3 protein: ASSSHSFGYT
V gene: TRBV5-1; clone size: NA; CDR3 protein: ASSLEGGRRQETQY
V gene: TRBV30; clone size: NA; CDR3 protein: AWSVERGYT
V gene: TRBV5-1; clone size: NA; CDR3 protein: ASSLVGSTDEQY
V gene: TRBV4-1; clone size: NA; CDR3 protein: ASSLQGTGTGTYEQY
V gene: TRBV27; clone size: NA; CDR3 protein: ASSAPGQGAYEQY
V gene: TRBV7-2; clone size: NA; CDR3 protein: ASSLAPSGNTIY
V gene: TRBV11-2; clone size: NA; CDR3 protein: ASSPGRTGAYEQY
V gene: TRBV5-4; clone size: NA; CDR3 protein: ASSPGQGGETQY
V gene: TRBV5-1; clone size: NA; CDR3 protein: ASSPSPQGDSGNTIY
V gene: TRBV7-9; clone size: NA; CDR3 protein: ASSLVQGHGYT
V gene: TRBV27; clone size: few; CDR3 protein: ASSPRTGAGAKNIQY
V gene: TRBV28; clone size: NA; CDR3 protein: ASSRDPQNYEQY